This T cell receptor (beta chain) was found in a study of T cell responses to AZD1222 COVID-19 vaccine. Points from the study as a whole: The peak T cell response came first, and repertoires were sampled only after it. White British people made up most donors, females outnumbered males, and clonal diversity was possibly underestimated. Baseline serology detected seropositivity in only a handful of AZD1222 recipients. Regions left unmutated in variants are reportedly the target of nearly half of spike-specific TCRs.

Points on this clone: Its cognate antigen is unknown.

CDR1 MNHNY and CDR2 SVGAGI come from the germline V gene (reference sequence). V shed 8 bases, J shed 2 bases, and the junction held 3 bases outside the gene matches. The CDR3 extends over 13 amino acids. This table comes from immunoSEQ multiplex PCR, and its TCRdb copy is limited to in-frame clones, with some not included. The profile covers a few hundred thousand clones, with approximately 93% appearing a single time and about 0.5% taken by the ten largest. The receptor was derived from an adult in good health. The chain employs TRBV6-6 and TRBJ2-7; TRBD2 matches 10 bases. The sequences come from peripheral blood, collected on day 0 of AZD1222 vaccination. The CDR3 reads CASPGTSAYEQYF. The CDR3 nucleotides read TGTGCCAGCCCCGGGACTAGCGCCTACGAGCAGTACTTC.